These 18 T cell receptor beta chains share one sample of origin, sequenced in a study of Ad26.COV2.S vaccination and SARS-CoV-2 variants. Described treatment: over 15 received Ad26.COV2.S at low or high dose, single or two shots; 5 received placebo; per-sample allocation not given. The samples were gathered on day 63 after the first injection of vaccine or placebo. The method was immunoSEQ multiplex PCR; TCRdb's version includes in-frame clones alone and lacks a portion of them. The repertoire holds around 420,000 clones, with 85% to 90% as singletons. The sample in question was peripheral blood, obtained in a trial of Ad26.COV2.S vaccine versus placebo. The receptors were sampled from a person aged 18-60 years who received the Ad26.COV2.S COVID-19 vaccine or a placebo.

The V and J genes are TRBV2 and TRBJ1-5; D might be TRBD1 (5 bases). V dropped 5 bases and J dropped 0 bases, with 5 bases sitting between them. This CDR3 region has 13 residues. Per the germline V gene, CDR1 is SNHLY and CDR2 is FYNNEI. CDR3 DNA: TGTGCCAGCAGTAGGGGTAGCAATCAGCCCCAGCATTTT. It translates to CASSRGSNQPQHF.

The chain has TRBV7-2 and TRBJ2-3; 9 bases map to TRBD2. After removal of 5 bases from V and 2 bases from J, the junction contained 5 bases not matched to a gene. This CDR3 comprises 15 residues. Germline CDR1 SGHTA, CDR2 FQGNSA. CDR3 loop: CASSLLAGTTDTQYF. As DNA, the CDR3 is TGTGCCAGCAGCCTTCTAGCGGGGACCACAGATACGCAGTATTTT.

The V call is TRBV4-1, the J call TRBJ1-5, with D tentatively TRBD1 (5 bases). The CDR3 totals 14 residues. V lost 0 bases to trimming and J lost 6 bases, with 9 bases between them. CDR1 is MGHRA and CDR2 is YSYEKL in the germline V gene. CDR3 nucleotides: TGCGCCAGCAGCCAAGACAGGGCTGGTCAGCCCCAGCATTTT. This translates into CASSQDRAGQPQHF.

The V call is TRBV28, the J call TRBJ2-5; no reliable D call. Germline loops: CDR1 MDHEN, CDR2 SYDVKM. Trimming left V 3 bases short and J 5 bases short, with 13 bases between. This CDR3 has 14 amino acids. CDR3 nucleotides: TGTGCCAGCAGTTTGGTTAGGCACGGGGAGACCCAGTACTTC. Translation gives CASSLVRHGETQYF.

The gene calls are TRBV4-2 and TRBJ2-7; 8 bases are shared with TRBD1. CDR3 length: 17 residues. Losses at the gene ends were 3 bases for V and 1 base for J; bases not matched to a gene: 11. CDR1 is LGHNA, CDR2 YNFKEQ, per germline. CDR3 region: CASSHVTGGTRSYEQYF. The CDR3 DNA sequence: TGTGCCAGCAGCCATGTCACAGGGGGAACTAGGTCCTACGAGCAGTACTTC.

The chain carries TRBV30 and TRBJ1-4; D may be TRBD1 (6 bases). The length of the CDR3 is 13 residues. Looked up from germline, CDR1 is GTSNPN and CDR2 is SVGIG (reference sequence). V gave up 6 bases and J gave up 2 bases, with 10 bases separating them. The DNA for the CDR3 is TGTGCCTGCATCAGGGGCACTAATGAAAAACTGTTTTTT. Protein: CACIRGTNEKLFF.

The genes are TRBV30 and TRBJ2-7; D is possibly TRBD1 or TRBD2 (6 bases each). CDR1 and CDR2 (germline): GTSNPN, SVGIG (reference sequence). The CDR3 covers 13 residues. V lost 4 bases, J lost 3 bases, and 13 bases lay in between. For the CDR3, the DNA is TGTGCCTGGACCGAGGGGGGCCGCTACGAGCAGTACTTC. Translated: CAWTEGGRYEQYF.

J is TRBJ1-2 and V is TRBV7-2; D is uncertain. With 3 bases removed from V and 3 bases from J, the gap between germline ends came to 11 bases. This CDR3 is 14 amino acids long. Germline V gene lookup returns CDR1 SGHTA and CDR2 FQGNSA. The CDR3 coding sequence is TGTGCCAGCAGCTTCTCCCACATGGACTATGGCTACACCTTC. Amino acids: CASSFSHMDYGYTF.

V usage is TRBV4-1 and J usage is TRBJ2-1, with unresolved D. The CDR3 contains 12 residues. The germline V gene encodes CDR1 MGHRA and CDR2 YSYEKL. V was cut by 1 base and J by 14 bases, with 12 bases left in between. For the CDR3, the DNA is TGCGCCAGCAGCCAAGGTCGGTACGATAAGTTCTTC. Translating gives CASSQGRYDKFF.

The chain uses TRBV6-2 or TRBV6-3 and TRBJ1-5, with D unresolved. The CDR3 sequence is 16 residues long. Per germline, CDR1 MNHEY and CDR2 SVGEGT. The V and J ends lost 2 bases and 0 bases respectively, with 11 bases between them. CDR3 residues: CASSYPGFYSNQPQHF. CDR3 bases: TGTGCCAGCAGTTACCCGGGGTTTTATAGCAATCAGCCCCAGCATTTT.

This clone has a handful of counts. CDR3 amino acids: CASSLARGGRSTDTQYF. In DNA, the CDR3 is TGTGCCAGCAGCTTAGCTCGGGGGGGCCGTAGCACAGATACGCAGTATTTT. J is TRBJ2-3 and V is TRBV7-9; 8 bases line up with TRBD2. V lost 0 bases, J lost 0 bases, and 5 bases stayed unmatched. There are 17 residues in the CDR3. Germline loops: CDR1 SEHNR, CDR2 FQNEAQ (reference sequence).

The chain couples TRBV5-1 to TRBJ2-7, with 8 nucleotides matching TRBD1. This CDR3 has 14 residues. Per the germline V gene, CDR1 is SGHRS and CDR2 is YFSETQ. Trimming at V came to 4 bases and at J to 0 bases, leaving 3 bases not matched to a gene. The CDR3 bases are TGCGCCAGCAGCAAGACAGGGGCCTCCTACGAGCAGTACTTC. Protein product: CASSKTGASYEQYF.

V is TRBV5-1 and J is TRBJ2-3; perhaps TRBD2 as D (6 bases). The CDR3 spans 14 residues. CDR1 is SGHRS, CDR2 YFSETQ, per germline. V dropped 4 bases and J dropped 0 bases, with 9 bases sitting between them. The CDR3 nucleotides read TGCGCCAGCAGCGGGGGAGGAAGCACAGATACGCAGTATTTT. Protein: CASSGGGSTDTQYF.

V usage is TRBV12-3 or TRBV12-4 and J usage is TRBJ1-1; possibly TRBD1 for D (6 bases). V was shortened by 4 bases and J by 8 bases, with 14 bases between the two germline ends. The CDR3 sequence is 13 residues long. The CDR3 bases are TGTGCCAGCAGTTCGACTACAGGGACCGAAGCTTTCTTT. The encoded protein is CASSSTTGTEAFF.

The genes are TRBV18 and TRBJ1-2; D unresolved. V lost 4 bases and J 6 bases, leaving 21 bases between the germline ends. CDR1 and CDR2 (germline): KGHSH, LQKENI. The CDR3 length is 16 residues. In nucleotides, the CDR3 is TGTGCCAGCTCACTTCCCACCATCCCGGGATTAGATGGCTACACCTTC. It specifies CASSLPTIPGLDGYTF.

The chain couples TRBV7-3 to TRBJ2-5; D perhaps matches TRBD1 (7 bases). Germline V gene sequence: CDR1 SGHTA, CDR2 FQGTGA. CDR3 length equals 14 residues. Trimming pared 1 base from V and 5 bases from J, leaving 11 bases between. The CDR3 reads CASSLKPGGETQYF. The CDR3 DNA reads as TGTGCCAGCAGCTTAAAACCAGGGGGGGAGACCCAGTACTTC. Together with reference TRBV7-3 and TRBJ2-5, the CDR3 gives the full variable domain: GAGVSQTPSNKVTEKGKYVELRCDPISGHTALYWYRQSLGQGPEFLIYFQGTGAADDSGLPNDRFFAVRPEGSVSTLKIQRTERGDSAVYLCASSLKPGGETQYFGPGTRLLVL.

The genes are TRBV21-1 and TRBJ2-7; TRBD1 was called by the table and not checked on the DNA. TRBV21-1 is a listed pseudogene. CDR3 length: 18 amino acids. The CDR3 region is CASSKVGGLGQGPDEQYF. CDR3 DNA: TGTGCCAGCAGCAAAGTGGGGGGGTTGGGACAGGGTCCTGACGAGCAGTACTTC.

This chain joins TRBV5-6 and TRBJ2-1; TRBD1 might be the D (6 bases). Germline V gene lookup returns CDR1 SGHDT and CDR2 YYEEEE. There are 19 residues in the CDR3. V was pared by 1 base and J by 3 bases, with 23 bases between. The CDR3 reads CASSLSYDGTRYIYNEQFF. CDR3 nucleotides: TGTGCCAGCAGCTTGTCCTACGATGGGACACGATATATCTACAATGAGCAGTTCTTC. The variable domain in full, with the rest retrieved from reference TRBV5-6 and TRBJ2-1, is DAGVTQSPTHLIKTRGQQVTLRCSPKSGHDTVSWYQQALGQGPQFIFQYYEEEERQRGNFPDRFSGHQFPNYSSELNVNALLLGDSALYLCASSLSYDGTRYIYNEQFFGPGTRLTVL.